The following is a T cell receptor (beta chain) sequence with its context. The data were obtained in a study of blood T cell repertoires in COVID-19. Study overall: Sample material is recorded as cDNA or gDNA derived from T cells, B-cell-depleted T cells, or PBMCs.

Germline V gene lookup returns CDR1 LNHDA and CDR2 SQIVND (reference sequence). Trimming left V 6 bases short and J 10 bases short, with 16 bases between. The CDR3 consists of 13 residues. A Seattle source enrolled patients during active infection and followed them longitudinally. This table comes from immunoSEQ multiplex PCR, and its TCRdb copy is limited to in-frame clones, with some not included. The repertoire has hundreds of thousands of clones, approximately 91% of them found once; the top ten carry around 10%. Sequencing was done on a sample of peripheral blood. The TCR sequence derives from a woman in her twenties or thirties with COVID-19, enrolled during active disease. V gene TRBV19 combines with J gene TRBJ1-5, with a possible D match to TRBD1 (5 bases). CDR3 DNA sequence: TGTGCCAGTAGCGAAGGGGCCTGGAGTCCCCAGCATTTT. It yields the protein CASSEGAWSPQHF. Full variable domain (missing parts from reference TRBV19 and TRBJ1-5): DGGITQSPKYLFRKEGQNVTLSCEQNLNHDAMYWYRQDPGQGLRLIYYSQIVNDFQKGDIAEGYSVSREKKESFPLTVTSAQKNPTAFYLCASSEGAWSPQHFGDGTRLSIL.